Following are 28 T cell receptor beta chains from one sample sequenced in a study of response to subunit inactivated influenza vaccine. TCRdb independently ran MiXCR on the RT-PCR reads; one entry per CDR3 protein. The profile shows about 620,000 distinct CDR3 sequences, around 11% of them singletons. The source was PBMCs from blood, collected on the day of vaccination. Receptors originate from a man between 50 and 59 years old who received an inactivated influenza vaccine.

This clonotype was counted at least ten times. CDR3 loop: CSVEDPDRSPYNEQFF. Written as DNA, the CDR3 is TGCAGCGTTGAAGATCCAGACAGGTCCCCTTACAATGAGCAGTTCTTC. The V and J genes are TRBV29-1 and TRBJ2-1; possible D gene TRBD1, 6 bases. This CDR3 region has 16 residues. V was shortened by 0 bases and J by 4 bases, with 16 bases between the two germline ends. Germline CDR1 SQVTM, CDR2 ANQGSEA.

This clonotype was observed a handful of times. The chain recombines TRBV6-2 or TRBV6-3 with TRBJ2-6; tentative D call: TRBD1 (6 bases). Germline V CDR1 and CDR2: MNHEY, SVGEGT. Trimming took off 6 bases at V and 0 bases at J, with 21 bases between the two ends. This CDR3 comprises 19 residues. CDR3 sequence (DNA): TGTGCCAGCAGCCAAACGCCTCCAGGGGATCTCTCTGGGGCCAACGTCCTGACTTTC. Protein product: CASSQTPPGDLSGANVLTF.

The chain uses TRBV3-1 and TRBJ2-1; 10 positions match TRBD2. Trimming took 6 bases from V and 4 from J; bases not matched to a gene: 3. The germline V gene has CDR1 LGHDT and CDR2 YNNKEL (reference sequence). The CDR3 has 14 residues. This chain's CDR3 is CASSRSGRYNEQFF. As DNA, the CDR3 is TGTGCCAGCAGTCGTAGCGGGAGGTACAATGAGCAGTTCTTC.

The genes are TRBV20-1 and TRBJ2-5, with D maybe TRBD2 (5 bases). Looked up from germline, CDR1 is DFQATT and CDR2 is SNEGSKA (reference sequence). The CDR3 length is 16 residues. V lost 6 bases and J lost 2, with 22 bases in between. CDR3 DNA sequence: TGCAGTGCAAATCGCCCGGCAGGAGGATTTCAAGAGACCCAGTACTTC. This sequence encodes CSANRPAGGFQETQYF.

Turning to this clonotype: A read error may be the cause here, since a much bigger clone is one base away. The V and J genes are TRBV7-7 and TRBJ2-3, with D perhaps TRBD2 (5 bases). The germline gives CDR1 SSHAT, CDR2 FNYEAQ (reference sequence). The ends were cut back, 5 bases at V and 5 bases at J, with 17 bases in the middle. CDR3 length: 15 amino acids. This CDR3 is CASSEGAQGRDTQYF. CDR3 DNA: TGTGCCAGCAGCGAGGGCGCCCAAGGAAGAGATACGCAGTATTTT.

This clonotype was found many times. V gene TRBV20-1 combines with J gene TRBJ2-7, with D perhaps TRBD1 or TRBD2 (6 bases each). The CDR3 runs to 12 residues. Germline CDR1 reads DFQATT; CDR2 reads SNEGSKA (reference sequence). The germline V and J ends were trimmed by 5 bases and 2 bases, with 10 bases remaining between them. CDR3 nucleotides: TGCAGTGCTCGGGGGCTAACCTACGAGCAGTACTTC. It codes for CSARGLTYEQYF.

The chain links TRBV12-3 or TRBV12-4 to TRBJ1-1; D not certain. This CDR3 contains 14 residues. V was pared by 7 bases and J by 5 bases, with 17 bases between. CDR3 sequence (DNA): TGTGCCAGCACCCTGAGGACGGTGGGTACTGAAGCTTTCTTT. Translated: CASTLRTVGTEAFF.

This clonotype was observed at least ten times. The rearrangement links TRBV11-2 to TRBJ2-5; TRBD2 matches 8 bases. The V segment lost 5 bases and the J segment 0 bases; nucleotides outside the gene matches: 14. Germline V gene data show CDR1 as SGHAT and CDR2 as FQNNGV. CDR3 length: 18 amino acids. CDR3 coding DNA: TGTGCCAGCAGCCGAGTTGGGGCTGGCGGGGGGTACCAAGAGACCCAGTACTTC. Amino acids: CASSRVGAGGGYQETQYF.

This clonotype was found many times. The CDR3 loop reads CASSTTGTYEQYF. Written as DNA, the CDR3 is TGTGCCAGTAGTACTACCGGGACCTACGAGCAGTACTTC. The chain is built from TRBV19 and TRBJ2-7, with D perhaps matching TRBD2 (5 bases). This CDR3 has 13 amino acids. The germline V and J ends were trimmed by 4 bases and 2 bases, with 9 bases remaining between them. Germline V gene data show CDR1 as LNHDA and CDR2 as SQIVND (reference sequence).

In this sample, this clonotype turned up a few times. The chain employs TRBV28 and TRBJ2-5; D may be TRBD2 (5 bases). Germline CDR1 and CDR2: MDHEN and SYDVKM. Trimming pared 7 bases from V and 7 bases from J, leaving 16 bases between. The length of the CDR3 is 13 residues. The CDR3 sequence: CASNLGGSTTQYF. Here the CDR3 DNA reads TGTGCCAGCAACTTAGGAGGAAGTACGACCCAGTACTTC.

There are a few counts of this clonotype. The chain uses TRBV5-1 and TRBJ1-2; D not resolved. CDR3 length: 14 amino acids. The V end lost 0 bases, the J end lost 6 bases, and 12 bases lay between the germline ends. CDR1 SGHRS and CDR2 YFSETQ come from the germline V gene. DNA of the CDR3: TGCGCCAGCAGCTTGGGGGCACCCCGAGATGGCTACACCTTC. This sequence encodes CASSLGAPRDGYTF.

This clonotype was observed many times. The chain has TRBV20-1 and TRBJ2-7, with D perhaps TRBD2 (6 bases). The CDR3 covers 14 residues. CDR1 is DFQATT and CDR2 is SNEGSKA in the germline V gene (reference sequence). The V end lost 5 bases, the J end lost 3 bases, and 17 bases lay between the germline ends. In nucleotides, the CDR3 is TGCAGTGCTTTCTCCAGCGGGCATGACTACGAGCAGTACTTC. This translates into CSAFSSGHDYEQYF.

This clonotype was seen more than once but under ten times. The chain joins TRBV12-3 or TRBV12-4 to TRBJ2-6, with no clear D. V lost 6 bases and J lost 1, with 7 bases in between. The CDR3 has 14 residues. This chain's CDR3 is CASRLSSGANVLTF. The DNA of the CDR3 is TGTGCCAGCAGACTGTCTTCTGGGGCCAACGTCCTGACTTTC.

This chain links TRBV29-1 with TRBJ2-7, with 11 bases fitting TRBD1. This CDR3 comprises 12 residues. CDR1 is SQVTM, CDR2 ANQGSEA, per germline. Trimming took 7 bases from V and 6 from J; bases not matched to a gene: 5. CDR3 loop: CSAGQGAGEQYF. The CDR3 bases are TGCAGCGCCGGACAGGGGGCAGGCGAGCAGTACTTC.

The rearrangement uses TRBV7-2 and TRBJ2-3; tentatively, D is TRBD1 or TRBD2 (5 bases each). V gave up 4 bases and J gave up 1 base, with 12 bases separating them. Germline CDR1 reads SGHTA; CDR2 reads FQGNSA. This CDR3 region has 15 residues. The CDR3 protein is CASSSGTYGTDTQYF. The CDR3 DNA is TGTGCCAGCAGCTCGGGGACCTACGGCACAGATACGCAGTATTTT.

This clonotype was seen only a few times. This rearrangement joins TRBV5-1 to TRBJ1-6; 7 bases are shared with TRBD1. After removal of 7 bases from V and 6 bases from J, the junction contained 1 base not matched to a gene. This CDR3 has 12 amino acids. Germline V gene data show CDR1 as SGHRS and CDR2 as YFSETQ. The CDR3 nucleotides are TGCGCCAGCCAGGGGGTTAATTCACCCCTCCACTTT. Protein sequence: CASQGVNSPLHF. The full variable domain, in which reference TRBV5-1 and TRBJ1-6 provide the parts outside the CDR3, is KAGVTQTPRYLIKTRGQQVTLSCSPISGHRSVSWYQQTPGQGLQFLFEYFSETQRNKGNFPGRFSGRQFSNSRSEMNVSTLELGDSALYLCASQGVNSPLHFGNGTRLTVT.

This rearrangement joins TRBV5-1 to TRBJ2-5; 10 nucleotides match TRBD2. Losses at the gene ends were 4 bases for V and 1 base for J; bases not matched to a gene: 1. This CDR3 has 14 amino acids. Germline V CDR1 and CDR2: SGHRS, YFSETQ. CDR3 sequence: CASSGLAAQETQYF. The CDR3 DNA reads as TGCGCCAGCAGCGGACTAGCGGCCCAAGAGACCCAGTACTTC. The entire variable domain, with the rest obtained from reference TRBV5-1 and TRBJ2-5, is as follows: KAGVTQTPRYLIKTRGQQVTLSCSPISGHRSVSWYQQTPGQGLQFLFEYFSETQRNKGNFPGRFSGRQFSNSRSEMNVSTLELGDSALYLCASSGLAAQETQYFGPGTRLLVL.

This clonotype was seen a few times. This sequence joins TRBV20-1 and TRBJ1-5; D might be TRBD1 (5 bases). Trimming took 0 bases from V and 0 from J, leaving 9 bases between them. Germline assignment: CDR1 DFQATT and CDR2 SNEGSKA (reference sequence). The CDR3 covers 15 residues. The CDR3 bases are TGCAGTGCTAGAGATGGGGGGTATAGCAATCAGCCCCAGCATTTT. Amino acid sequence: CSARDGGYSNQPQHF.

CDR3 in DNA: TGCAGTGCTAGCCTCGGGACAGCCTACGAGCAGTACTTC. The encoded protein is CSASLGTAYEQYF. J is TRBJ2-7 and V is TRBV20-1; TRBD1 matches 7 bases. V gave up 3 bases and J gave up 2 bases; unmatched junction bases: 4. This CDR3 region has 13 residues. Per germline, CDR1 DFQATT and CDR2 SNEGSKA (reference sequence).

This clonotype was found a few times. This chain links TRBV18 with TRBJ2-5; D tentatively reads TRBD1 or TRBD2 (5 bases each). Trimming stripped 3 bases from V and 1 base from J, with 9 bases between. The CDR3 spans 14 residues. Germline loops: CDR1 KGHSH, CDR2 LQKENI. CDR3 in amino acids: CASSPVGTQETQYF. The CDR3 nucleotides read TGTGCCAGCTCACCGGTTGGGACCCAAGAGACCCAGTACTTC.

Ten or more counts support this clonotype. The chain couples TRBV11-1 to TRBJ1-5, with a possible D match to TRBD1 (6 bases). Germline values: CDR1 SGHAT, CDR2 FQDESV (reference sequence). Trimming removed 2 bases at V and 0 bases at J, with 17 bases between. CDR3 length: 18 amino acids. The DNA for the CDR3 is TGTGCCAGCAGCTTATCGGGCACAGGGCTGTATAGCAATCAGCCCCAGCATTTT. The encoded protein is CASSLSGTGLYSNQPQHF.

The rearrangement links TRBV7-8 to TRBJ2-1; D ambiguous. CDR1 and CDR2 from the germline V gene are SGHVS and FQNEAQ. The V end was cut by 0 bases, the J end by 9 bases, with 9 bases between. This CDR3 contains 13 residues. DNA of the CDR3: TGTGCCAGCAGCTTAGCCCCGCCAGCTGAGCAGTTCTTC. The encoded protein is CASSLAPPAEQFF.

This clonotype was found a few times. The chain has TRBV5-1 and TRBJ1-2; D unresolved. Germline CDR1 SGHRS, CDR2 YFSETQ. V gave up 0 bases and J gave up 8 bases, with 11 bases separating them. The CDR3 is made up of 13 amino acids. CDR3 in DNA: TGCGCCAGCAGCTTGGATAGGATGGGCGGCTACACCTTC. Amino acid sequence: CASSLDRMGGYTF.

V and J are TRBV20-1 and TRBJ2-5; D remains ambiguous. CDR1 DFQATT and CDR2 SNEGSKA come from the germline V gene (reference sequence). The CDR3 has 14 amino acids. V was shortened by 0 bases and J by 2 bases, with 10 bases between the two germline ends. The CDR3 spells CSARDLGTQETQYF. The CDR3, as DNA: TGCAGTGCTAGAGATCTGGGTACTCAAGAGACCCAGTACTTC.

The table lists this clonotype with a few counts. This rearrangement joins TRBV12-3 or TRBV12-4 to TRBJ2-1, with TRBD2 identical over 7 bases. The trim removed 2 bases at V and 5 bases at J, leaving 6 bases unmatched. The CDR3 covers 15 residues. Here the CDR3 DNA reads TGTGCCAGCAGTTTATGGGCGGGAGCGCACAATGAGCAGTTCTTC. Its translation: CASSLWAGAHNEQFF.

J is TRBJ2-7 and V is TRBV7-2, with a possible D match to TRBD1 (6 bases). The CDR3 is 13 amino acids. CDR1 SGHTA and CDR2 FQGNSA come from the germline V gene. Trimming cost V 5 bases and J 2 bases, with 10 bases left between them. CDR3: CASSGGSPYEQYF. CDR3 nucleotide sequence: TGTGCCAGCAGCGGGGGCTCGCCCTACGAGCAGTACTTC.

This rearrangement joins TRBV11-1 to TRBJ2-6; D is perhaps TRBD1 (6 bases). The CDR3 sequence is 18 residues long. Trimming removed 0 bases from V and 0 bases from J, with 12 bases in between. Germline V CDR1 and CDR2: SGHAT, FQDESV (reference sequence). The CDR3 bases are TGTGCCAGCAGCTTAGCTCTTAGGGGGAACTCTGGGGCCAACGTCCTGACTTTC. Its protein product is CASSLALRGNSGANVLTF.

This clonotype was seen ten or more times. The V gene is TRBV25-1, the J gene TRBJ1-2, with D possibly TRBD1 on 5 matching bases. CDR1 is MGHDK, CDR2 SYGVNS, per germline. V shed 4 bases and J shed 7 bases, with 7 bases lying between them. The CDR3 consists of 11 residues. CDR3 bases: TGTGCCAGCAGTGTGGGGGGTGGCTACACCTTC. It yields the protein CASSVGGGYTF.